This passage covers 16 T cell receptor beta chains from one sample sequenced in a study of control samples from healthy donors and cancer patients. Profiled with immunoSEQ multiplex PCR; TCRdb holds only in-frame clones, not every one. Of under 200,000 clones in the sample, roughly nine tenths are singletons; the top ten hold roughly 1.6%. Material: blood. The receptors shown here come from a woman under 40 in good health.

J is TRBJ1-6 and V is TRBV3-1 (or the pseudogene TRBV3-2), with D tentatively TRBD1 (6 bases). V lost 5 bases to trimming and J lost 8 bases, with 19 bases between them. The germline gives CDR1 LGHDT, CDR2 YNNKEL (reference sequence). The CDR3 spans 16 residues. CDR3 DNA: TGTGCCAGCAGCATCCGCCTCCAGGGGTTCCATTCACCCCTCCACTTT. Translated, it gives CASSIRLQGFHSPLHF.

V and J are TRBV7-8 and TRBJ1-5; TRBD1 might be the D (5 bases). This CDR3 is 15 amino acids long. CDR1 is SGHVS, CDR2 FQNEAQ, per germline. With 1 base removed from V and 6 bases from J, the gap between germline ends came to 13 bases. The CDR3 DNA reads TGTGCCAGCAGCTTAGGGGGGGGTGGTGGTCAGCCCCAGCATTTT. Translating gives CASSLGGGGGQPQHF.

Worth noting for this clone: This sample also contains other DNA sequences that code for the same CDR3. The DNA of the CDR3 is TGTGCCAGCAGCTGGGGACAACTCTACGAGCAGTACTTC. This encodes CASSWGQLYEQYF. The chain joins TRBV7-2 to TRBJ2-7, with D possibly being TRBD1 (6 bases). CDR3 length: 13 residues. CDR1 is SGHTA, CDR2 FQGNSA, per germline. V lost 4 bases and J 3 bases, leaving 10 bases between the germline ends.

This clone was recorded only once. CDR3 DNA: TGTGCCAGCAGTTTGCAGGGGGAAGGTTCACCCCTCCACTTT. Residues: CASSLQGEGSPLHF. The rearrangement links TRBV27 to TRBJ1-6; 7 bases line up with TRBD1. Per the germline V gene, CDR1 is MNHEY and CDR2 is SMNVEV (reference sequence). The V segment lost 3 bases and the J segment 9 bases; nucleotides outside the gene matches: 5. The CDR3 loop spans 14 amino acids.

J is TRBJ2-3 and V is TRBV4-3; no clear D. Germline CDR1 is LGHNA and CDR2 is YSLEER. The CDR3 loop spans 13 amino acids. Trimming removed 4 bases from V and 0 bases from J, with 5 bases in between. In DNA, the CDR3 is TGCGCCAGCAGCCTATCTAGCACAGATACGCAGTATTTT. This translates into CASSLSSTDTQYF.

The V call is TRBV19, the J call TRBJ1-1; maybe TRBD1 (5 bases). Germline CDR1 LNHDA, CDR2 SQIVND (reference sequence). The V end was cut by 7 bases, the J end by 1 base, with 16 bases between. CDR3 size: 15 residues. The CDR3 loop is CASIGAGRANTEAFF. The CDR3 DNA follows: TGTGCCAGTATAGGGGCAGGGAGAGCGAACACTGAAGCTTTCTTT.

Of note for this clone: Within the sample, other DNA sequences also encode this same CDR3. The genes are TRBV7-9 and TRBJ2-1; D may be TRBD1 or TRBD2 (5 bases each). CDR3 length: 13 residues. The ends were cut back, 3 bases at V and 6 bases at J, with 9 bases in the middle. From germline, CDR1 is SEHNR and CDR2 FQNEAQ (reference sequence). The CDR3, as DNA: TGTGCCAGCAGCTTGGCAGGGACCAATGAGCAGTTCTTC. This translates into CASSLAGTNEQFF.

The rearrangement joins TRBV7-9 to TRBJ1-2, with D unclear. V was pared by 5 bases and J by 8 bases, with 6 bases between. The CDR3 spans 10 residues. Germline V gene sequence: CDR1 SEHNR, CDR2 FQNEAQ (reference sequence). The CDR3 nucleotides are TGTGCCAGCAGCACCCGGGGCTACACCTTC. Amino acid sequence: CASSTRGYTF.

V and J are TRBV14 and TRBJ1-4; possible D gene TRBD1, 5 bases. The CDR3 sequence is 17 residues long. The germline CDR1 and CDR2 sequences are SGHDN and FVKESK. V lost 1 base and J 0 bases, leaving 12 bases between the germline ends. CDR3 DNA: TGTGCCAGCAGCCAAGGCGGAGTAGGGGCAACTAATGAAAAACTGTTTTTT. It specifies CASSQGGVGATNEKLFF.

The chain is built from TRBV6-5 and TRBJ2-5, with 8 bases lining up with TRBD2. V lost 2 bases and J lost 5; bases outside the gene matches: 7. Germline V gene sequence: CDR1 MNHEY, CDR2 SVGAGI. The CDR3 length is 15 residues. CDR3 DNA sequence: TGTGCCAGCAGTTACCGGGGGGGCCTCGGTGAGACCCAGTACTTC. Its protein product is CASSYRGGLGETQYF.

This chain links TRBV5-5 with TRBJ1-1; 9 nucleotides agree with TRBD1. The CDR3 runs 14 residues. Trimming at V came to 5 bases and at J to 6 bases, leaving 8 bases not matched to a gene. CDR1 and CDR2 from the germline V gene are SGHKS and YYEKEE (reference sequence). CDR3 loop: CASRWDREVSEAFF. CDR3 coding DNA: TGTGCCAGCAGATGGGACAGGGAAGTGTCTGAAGCTTTCTTT.

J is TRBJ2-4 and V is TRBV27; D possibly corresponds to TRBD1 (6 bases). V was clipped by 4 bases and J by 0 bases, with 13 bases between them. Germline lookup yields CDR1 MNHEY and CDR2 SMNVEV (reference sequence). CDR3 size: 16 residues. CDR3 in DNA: TGTGCCAGCAGTTCGGGACAACCCCTAGCCAAAAACATTCAGTACTTC. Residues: CASSSGQPLAKNIQYF.

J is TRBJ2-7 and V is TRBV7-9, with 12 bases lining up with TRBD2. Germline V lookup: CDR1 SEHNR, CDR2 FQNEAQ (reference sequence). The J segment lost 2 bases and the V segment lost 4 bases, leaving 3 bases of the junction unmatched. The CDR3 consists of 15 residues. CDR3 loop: CASSYRLAGAYEQYF. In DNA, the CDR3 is TGTGCCAGCAGCTATCGACTAGCGGGAGCCTACGAGCAGTACTTC.

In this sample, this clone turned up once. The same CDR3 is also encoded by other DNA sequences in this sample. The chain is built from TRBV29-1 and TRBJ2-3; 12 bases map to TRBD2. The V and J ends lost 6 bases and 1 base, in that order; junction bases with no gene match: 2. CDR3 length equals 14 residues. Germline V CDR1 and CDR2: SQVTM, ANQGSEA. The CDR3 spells CSVRTSGGTDTQYF. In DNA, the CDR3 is TGCAGCGTGAGGACTAGCGGGGGCACAGATACGCAGTATTTT.

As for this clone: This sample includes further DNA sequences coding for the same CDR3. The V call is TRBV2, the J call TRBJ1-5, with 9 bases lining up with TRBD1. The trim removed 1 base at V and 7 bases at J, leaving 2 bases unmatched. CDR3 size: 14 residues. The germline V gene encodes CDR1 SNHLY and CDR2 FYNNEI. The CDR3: CASSEETGGQPQHF. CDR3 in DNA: TGTGCCAGCAGTGAAGAGACAGGGGGGCAGCCCCAGCATTTT.

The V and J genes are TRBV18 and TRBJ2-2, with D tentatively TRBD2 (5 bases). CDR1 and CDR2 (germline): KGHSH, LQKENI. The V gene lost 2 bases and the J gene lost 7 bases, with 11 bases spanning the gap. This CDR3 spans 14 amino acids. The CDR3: CASSPALDLGELFF. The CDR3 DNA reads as TGTGCCAGCTCACCAGCACTAGACCTCGGGGAGCTGTTTTTT.